This T cell receptor (beta chain) was retrieved from a study of OX40 agonist ivuxolimab in advanced cancers. As for the study in general: The dose-escalation cohort was about 86% male, with a mean age of about 58 years, ranging about 20 to 85. General study findings and limits: Among T cells, CD8+ cells averaged more expanded clones than CD4+ cells.

Germline V gene data show CDR1 as SGHNT and CDR2 as YYREEE (reference sequence). This CDR3 comprises 15 residues. V lost 0 bases to trimming and J lost 0 bases, with 10 bases between them. Concerning this clone: Its cognate antigen is unknown.

Produced via immunoSEQ multiplex PCR; TCRdb's table is partial and in-frame only. This sample yields more than 35,000 clones, of which 80% are seen a single time; 6.8% belongs to the top ten. This specimen consisted of CD4+ or CD8+ T cells sorted from blood, obtained in a trial of the OX40 agonist ivuxolimab. The sequence was obtained from an adult with an advanced solid tumor such as melanoma, head and neck, liver or kidney cancer. J is TRBJ2-7 and V is TRBV5-4; no clear D gene. The DNA of the CDR3 is TGTGCCAGCAGCTTGGACGCGAGCAGCTCCTACGAGCAGTACTTC. The encoded protein is CASSLDASSSYEQYF.